The sequence of this TCR beta chain was determined in a study of T cell responses to AZD1222 COVID-19 vaccine. General study points: Elevations in Spike-specific TCR breadth and depth followed administration of two AZD1222 doses. Spike was spanned by vaccine-associated CD4 TCRs, which were dominant at 160-218 and 743-854.

TCRdb's copy holds only in-frame clones and misses some; the assay was immunoSEQ multiplex PCR. This table has under 75,000 clones, around 84% appearing once. On this clone itself: The antigen remains unidentified.

From germline, CDR1 is LNHDA and CDR2 SQIVND (reference sequence). CDR3 length: 12 amino acids. V lost 6 bases to trimming and J lost 4 bases, with 8 bases between them. This material consisted of peripheral blood, taken on day 0 of AZD1222 vaccination. This TCR came from an adult in good health. The chain links TRBV19 to TRBJ2-3; D not resolved. As DNA, the CDR3 is TGTGCCAGTAGCATTGGCCCAGATACGCAGTATTTT. As protein: CASSIGPDTQYF.